These 2 T cell receptor beta chains originate from one sample sequenced in a study of blood T cells in healthy people across ages (dated by TCRdb to the mid-2010s). Libraries were constructed by 5' RACE. Sequencing took place on an Illumina HiSeq 2500. The second PCR ran for roughly 7 to 12 cycles and used a J-beta primer mix along with a sample-barcoded 5' primer. TCRdb reprocessing: public reads trimmed at Q25 with fastp, clones called with MiXCR, in-frame beta chains kept. Merged by CDR3 protein, the rows form single entries marked with the most common genes and DNA. The sample profile shows around 650,000 distinct CDR3 sequences; 32% of them were found once. The ten largest make up 15% of the sample. Sequenced sample: blood. All receptors come from a woman older than 75 in good health. Donor details come from another sample of the same person, matched by shared clones.

In the case of this clonotype: The junction shows a germline mismatch at one end, possibly a read error. The chain is built from TRBV6-1 and TRBJ2-3; 10 bases are a match to TRBD2. This CDR3 region has 18 residues. CDR1 and CDR2 from the germline V gene are MNHNS and SASEGT. The CDR3 region is CASSALAGVSSSTDAQYF. In DNA, the CDR3 is TGTGCCAGCAGTGCCCTAGCGGGGGTCTCCTCTAGCACAGATGCGCAGTATTTT.

This clonotype was counted many times. This chain connects TRBV10-3 to TRBJ2-2; 8 bases are shared with TRBD1. CDR3 length: 15 residues. J was trimmed by 6 bases and V by 0 bases; bases with no gene match: 3. Per germline, CDR1 ENHRY and CDR2 SYGVKD. The DNA for the CDR3 is TGTGCCATCAGTGAGTCTCAGGGGGCCGCCGGGGAGCTGTTTTTT. Translation gives CAISESQGAAGELFF.